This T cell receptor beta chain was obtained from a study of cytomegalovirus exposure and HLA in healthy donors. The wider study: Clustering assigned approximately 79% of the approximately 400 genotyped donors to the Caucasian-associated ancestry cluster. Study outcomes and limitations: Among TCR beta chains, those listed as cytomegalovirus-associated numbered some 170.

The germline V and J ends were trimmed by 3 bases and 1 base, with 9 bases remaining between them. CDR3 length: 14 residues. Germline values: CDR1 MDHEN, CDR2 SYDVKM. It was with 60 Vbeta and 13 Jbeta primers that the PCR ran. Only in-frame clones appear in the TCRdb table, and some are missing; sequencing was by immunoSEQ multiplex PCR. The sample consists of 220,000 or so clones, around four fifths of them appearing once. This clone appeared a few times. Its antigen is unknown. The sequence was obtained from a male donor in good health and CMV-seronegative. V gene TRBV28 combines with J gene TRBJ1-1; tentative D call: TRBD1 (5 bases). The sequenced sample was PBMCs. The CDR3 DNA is TGTGCCAGCAGTTTTTACAGGCCGAACACTGAAGCTTTCTTT. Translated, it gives CASSFYRPNTEAFF.